What follows are 17 T cell receptor beta chains derived from one specimen sequenced in a study of human T cells and chemical hapten exposure. Stated time point: patch test 1, 2 weeks after DPC sensitization. Treatment in this sample: therapeutic diphenylcyclopropenone sensitization with weekly scalp DPC. Each CDR3 protein gets one entry after TCRdb re-called the RACE reads with MiXCR. The sample lists 70,000 to 80,000 distinct CDR3 sequences; 25% to 40% were seen once. Sequences were derived from whole blood, sampled in connection with sensitization to the hapten diphenylcyclopropenone (DPC). The receptor source for this set is a middle-aged man with alopecia areata. Some clones in this sample may be carry-over from other donors' samples.

This clonotype has just a few counts. The rearrangement links TRBV9 to TRBJ2-3, with D uncertain. Germline assignment: CDR1 SGDLS and CDR2 YYNGEE. CDR3 length: 15 amino acids. Trimming stripped 0 bases from V and 4 bases from J, with 12 bases between. CDR3 nucleotide sequence: TGTGCCAGCAGCGTAGGTCAGGCCTATTCAGATACGCAGTATTTT. The encoded protein is CASSVGQAYSDTQYF.

The V call is TRBV24-1, the J call TRBJ1-5; no reliable D call. V was clipped by 5 bases and J by 3 bases, with 10 bases between them. Germline assignment: CDR1 KGHDR and CDR2 SFDVKD. The CDR3 loop spans 14 amino acids. The CDR3 loop is CATSVSGNNQPQHF. CDR3 sequence (DNA): TGTGCCACCAGTGTAAGCGGGAACAATCAGCCCCAGCATTTT.

V gene TRBV14 combines with J gene TRBJ2-7; D could derive from TRBD1 or TRBD2 (5 bases each). This CDR3 contains 15 residues. V lost 1 base and J lost 3, with 13 bases in between. The germline V gene has CDR1 SGHDN and CDR2 FVKESK. CDR3 region: CASSQALPGSYEQYF. CDR3 sequence (DNA): TGTGCCAGCAGCCAAGCATTACCAGGGAGCTACGAGCAGTACTTC.

This clonotype was seen a single time. The V call is TRBV20-1, the J call TRBJ2-5, with TRBD2 matching over 10 bases. The germline CDR1 and CDR2 sequences are DFQATT and SNEGSKA (reference sequence). The V gene end was trimmed by 1 base and the J gene end by 9 bases; junction bases not matched to a gene: 11. The CDR3 sequence is 15 residues long. In DNA, the CDR3 is TGCAGTGCTAGAGCCCCCGGACTAGCGGCCACGGCCCAGTACTTC. Protein sequence: CSARAPGLAATAQYF.

This clonotype was counted a few times. The chain links TRBV20-1 to TRBJ2-3, with 14 bases aligning to TRBD2. The germline gives CDR1 DFQATT, CDR2 SNEGSKA (reference sequence). The CDR3 totals 15 residues. V lost 6 bases, J lost 3 bases, and 5 bases stayed unmatched. As DNA, the CDR3 is TGCAGTGCGCAGGGACTAGCGGGGGAGACAGATACGCAGTATTTT. Its translation is CSAQGLAGETDTQYF.

The J gene is TRBJ1-4, the V gene TRBV7-8, with D possibly being TRBD1 (5 bases). This CDR3 is 13 amino acids long. CDR1 SGHVS and CDR2 FQNEAQ come from the germline V gene. Trimming shortened V by 6 bases and J by 10 bases, and 15 bases separated the two germline ends. CDR3 sequence (DNA): TGTGCCAGCAGTGAGCGGGACTCAGGAAAACTGTTTTTT. It yields the protein CASSERDSGKLFF.

This clonotype came up many times. Germline and junction disagree at one end, which may indicate a read error. This chain links TRBV3-1 with TRBJ1-5; D is possibly TRBD1 (6 bases). Germline V gene lookup returns CDR1 LGHDT and CDR2 YNNKEL (reference sequence). The CDR3 runs 13 residues. The CDR3 DNA follows: TGTGCCACCAGCCAGGGGAGCTATCAGCCCCAGCATTTT. Protein sequence: CATSQGSYQPQHF.

The chain is built from TRBV20-1 and TRBJ1-3; 11 nucleotides line up with TRBD1. The CDR3 runs to 14 residues. CDR1 is DFQATT and CDR2 is SNEGSKA in the germline V gene (reference sequence). The ends lost 5 bases at V and 7 bases at J; junction bases unmatched: 7. This CDR3 is CSAPLGTGGNTIYF. CDR3 DNA sequence: TGCAGTGCTCCCCTAGGGACAGGGGGTAACACCATATATTTT.

This clonotype was seen more than once but under ten times. The chain couples TRBV7-3 to TRBJ1-1, with D possibly matching TRBD1 (6 bases). The CDR3 contains 13 residues. Germline V gene sequence: CDR1 SGHTA, CDR2 FQGTGA. With 5 bases removed from V and 4 bases from J, the gap between germline ends came to 11 bases. The DNA for the CDR3 is TGTGCCAGCAGCCAGGACAGTTTCACTGAAGCTTTCTTT. It yields the protein CASSQDSFTEAFF.

The chain recombines TRBV12-3 or TRBV12-4 with TRBJ2-3; maybe TRBD2 (5 bases). V shed 0 bases and J shed 7 bases, with 11 bases lying between them. This CDR3 region has 14 residues. The CDR3 here is CASSLAGLLNTQYF. The CDR3 DNA sequence: TGTGCCAGCAGTTTAGCAGGACTCCTCAATACGCAGTATTTT.

The chain couples TRBV28 to TRBJ1-1; D gene unclear. The ends were cut back, 2 bases at V and 6 bases at J, with 10 bases in the middle. Germline CDR1 reads MDHEN; CDR2 reads SYDVKM. CDR3 length equals 13 residues. The CDR3 is CASSLKSNAEAFF. CDR3 nucleotide sequence: TGTGCCAGCAGTTTAAAGTCTAACGCTGAAGCTTTCTTT. The entire variable domain, with the rest obtained from reference TRBV28 and TRBJ1-1, is as follows: DVKVTQSSRYLVKRTGEKVFLECVQDMDHENMFWYRQDPGLGLRLIYFSYDVKMKEKGDIPEGYSVSREKKERFSLILESASTNQTSMYLCASSLKSNAEAFFGQGTRLTVV.

This clonotype has only a few counts. The chain is built from TRBV12-3 or TRBV12-4 and TRBJ1-5, with 7 bases aligning to TRBD1. The V and J ends lost 5 bases and 0 bases, in that order; junction bases with no gene match: 7. The CDR3 sequence is 16 residues long. The CDR3 sequence is CASSRSGTVSNQPQHF. The CDR3 coding sequence is TGTGCCAGCAGTAGATCCGGGACAGTTAGCAATCAGCCCCAGCATTTT.

This clonotype was found a few times. The chain joins TRBV20-1 to TRBJ1-5; no reliable D call. Deletions cut 6 bases from V and 2 bases from J, with 14 bases between. The CDR3 spans 14 residues. In germline, CDR1 is DFQATT, CDR2 SNEGSKA (reference sequence). CDR3 amino acids: CSAKVPVGNQPQHF. In DNA, the CDR3 is TGCAGTGCGAAAGTTCCGGTTGGCAATCAGCCCCAGCATTTT.

This clonotype was recorded a few times. The rearrangement links TRBV7-9 to TRBJ2-1; 11 nucleotides align to TRBD1. J gave up 9 bases and V 5 bases, and 12 bases lay outside the gene matches. CDR3 size: 16 residues. The germline gives CDR1 SEHNR, CDR2 FQNEAQ (reference sequence). The CDR3 DNA sequence: TGTGCCAGCAGCCCCCTAGGACAGGGGGCATCCGGTGAGCAGTTCTTC. It yields the protein CASSPLGQGASGEQFF.

V and J are TRBV6-5 and TRBJ2-4; 7 nucleotides align to TRBD1. V gave up 6 bases and J gave up 0 bases; unmatched junction bases: 14. This CDR3 spans 18 amino acids. The germline CDR1 and CDR2 sequences are MNHEY and SVGAGI. CDR3 sequence reads: CASSPRGQQRVAKNIQYF. In nucleotides, the CDR3 is TGTGCCAGCAGCCCCCGGGGACAGCAAAGGGTAGCCAAAAACATTCAGTACTTC.

Only a few counts were recorded for this clonotype. J is TRBJ2-7 and V is TRBV14; D call uncertain. The CDR3 contains 17 residues. V was trimmed by 4 bases and J by 5 bases, leaving 24 bases between them. Germline CDR1 and CDR2: SGHDN and FVKESK. The CDR3 nucleotides are TGTGCCAGCAGCCCCAAAGACCTCCAGTTGGGCCTGGACGAGCAGTACTTC. Translating it yields CASSPKDLQLGLDEQYF.

The chain has TRBV5-1 and TRBJ1-1; maybe TRBD1 (5 bases). V lost 1 base and J 7 bases, leaving 11 bases between the germline ends. This CDR3 contains 13 residues. Germline assignment: CDR1 SGHRS and CDR2 YFSETQ. The CDR3 sequence: CASSLMGEGEAFF. Written as DNA, the CDR3 is TGCGCCAGCAGCTTGATGGGGGAAGGTGAAGCTTTCTTT. Full variable domain (outside the CDR3, taken from reference TRBV5-1 and TRBJ1-1): KAGVTQTPRYLIKTRGQQVTLSCSPISGHRSVSWYQQTPGQGLQFLFEYFSETQRNKGNFPGRFSGRQFSNSRSEMNVSTLELGDSALYLCASSLMGEGEAFFGQGTRLTVV.